The following is a TCR beta chain sequence with its context. Time point meaning: pre-treatment baseline. These data originate in a study of blood T cell dynamics during melanoma immunotherapy. Germline V gene sequence: CDR1 SGHAT, CDR2 FQNNGV. CDR3 length equals 16 residues. The germline V and J ends were trimmed by 1 base and 0 bases, with 12 bases remaining between them. The method was immunoSEQ multiplex PCR; TCRdb's version includes in-frame clones alone and lacks a portion of them. The sample holds 20,000 to 30,000 clones, around 88% seen once. The gene calls are TRBV11-2 and TRBJ1-1; D might be TRBD1 (5 bases). This clonotype originated in a human donor with melanoma. The starting material was blood, obtained from a patient treated with checkpoint blockade. The CDR3 sequence: CASSLGAGGLNTEAFF. The DNA for the CDR3 is TGTGCCAGCAGCTTAGGGGCCGGGGGGTTGAACACTGAAGCTTTCTTT. The variable domain in full, with the rest retrieved from reference TRBV11-2 and TRBJ1-1, is EAGVAQSPRYKIIEKRQSVAFWCNPISGHATLYWYQQILGQGPKLLIQFQNNGVVDDSQLPKDRFSAERLKGVDSTLKIQPAKLEDSAVYLCASSLGAGGLNTEAFFGQGTRLTVV.